These 26 T cell receptor beta chains share one sample of origin, sequenced in a study of blood T cells in healthy people across ages. Then a second PCR, running roughly 7 to 11 cycles, was carried out with a sample-barcoded 5' primer and a J-beta primer mix. TCRdb re-called the 5' RACE reads with MiXCR, one entry per CDR3 protein. Of approximately 490,000 distinct CDR3 sequences detected, around 24% appear once; the ten largest clones hold roughly 9%. These sequences were also reported in another study, on T cells of mothers and their children.

Sequencing was done on a sample of blood. These receptors came from a boy aged 5 to 17 in good health.

V and J are TRBV12-3 or TRBV12-4 and TRBJ2-1; 8 bases fit TRBD2. The CDR3 is made up of 15 amino acids. The ends lost 1 base at V and 5 bases at J; junction bases unmatched: 4. The CDR3 sequence is CASSLGAGGNNEQFF. DNA for the CDR3: TGTGCCAGCAGTTTAGGCGCGGGGGGTAACAATGAGCAGTTCTTC.

About this clonotype itself: The junction and the germline gene differ at one end; a read error may be behind it. The chain recombines TRBV7-3 with TRBJ1-2, with a tentative D call TRBD1 (6 bases). CDR3 size: 13 residues. CDR1 and CDR2 (germline): SGHTA, FQGTGA. The CDR3: CAGSPDRNYGYTF. The CDR3, as DNA: TGTGCCGGCAGCCCGGACAGAAACTATGGCTACACCTTC.

This clonotype was observed a handful of times. CDR3 DNA: TGCAGTGCTAGAGACACAGGGTTTTCCTACAATGAGCAGTTCTTC. Amino acid sequence: CSARDTGFSYNEQFF. The chain links TRBV20-1 to TRBJ2-1; D possibly corresponds to TRBD1 (6 bases). The CDR3 spans 15 residues. Germline assignment: CDR1 DFQATT and CDR2 SNEGSKA (reference sequence). V was cut by 0 bases and J by 1 base, with 10 bases left in between.

This chain joins TRBV6-6 and TRBJ2-7; 9 bases are a match to TRBD2. This CDR3 region has 14 residues. J lost 3 bases, V lost 2 bases, and 2 bases had no gene match. CDR1 MNHNY and CDR2 SVGAGI come from the germline V gene (reference sequence). The CDR3 coding sequence is TGTGCCAGCAGTTACAGGCGGGAGGGCTACGAGCAGTACTTC. Protein: CASSYRREGYEQYF.

This chain uses TRBV28 with TRBJ1-6, with 7 bases lining up with TRBD1. Germline loops: CDR1 MDHEN, CDR2 SYDVKM. V dropped 10 bases and J dropped 5; count of bases not matched to a gene: 8. The CDR3 runs 14 residues. CDR3 DNA sequence: TGTGCCACTCAGGGGGGGACGGATAATTCACCCCTCCACTTT. This encodes CATQGGTDNSPLHF.

This chain uses TRBV20-1 with TRBJ1-4; D not resolved. Germline CDR1 DFQATT, CDR2 SNEGSKA (reference sequence). The CDR3 contains 12 residues. The germline V and J ends were trimmed by 6 bases and 8 bases, with 13 bases remaining between them. CDR3 loop: CSAKTDQEKLFF. The CDR3 nucleotides are TGCAGTGCCAAGACGGACCAGGAAAAACTGTTTTTT.

A few counts support this clonotype. This sequence joins TRBV11-1 and TRBJ1-1; D is unclear. Germline values: CDR1 SGHAT, CDR2 FQDESV (reference sequence). V gave up 3 bases and J gave up 1 base, with 6 bases separating them. The CDR3 runs to 13 residues. The CDR3, as DNA: TGTGCCAGCAGCTTGCATCCGAACACTGAAGCTTTCTTT. It specifies CASSLHPNTEAFF.

Of note for this clonotype: One end of the junction does not line up with germline, which may come from a read error. J is TRBJ1-1 and V is TRBV5-4, with TRBD1 matching over 11 bases. CDR3 size: 16 residues. The germline gives CDR1 SGHNT, CDR2 YYREEE (reference sequence). CDR3 in amino acids: CASSLGGQGGVTEAFF. CDR3 coding DNA: TGTGCCAGCAGCCTGGGGGGACAGGGGGGCGTCACTGAGGCTTTCTTT.

V usage is TRBV10-3 and J usage is TRBJ2-5; 11 bases are shared with TRBD2. CDR3 length equals 15 residues. J lost 3 bases, V lost 2 bases, and 2 bases had no gene match. Germline V gene sequence: CDR1 ENHRY, CDR2 SYGVKD. CDR3 in amino acids: CAISEGGLAEETQYF. CDR3 bases: TGTGCCATCAGTGAGGGGGGACTAGCGGAAGAGACCCAGTACTTC.

This clonotype appeared a few times. A read error is likely, as this CDR3 ends without the conserved phenylalanine or tryptophan. The chain uses TRBV28 and TRBJ2-3; tentative D call: TRBD1 (6 bases). Per the germline V gene, CDR1 is MDHEN and CDR2 is SYDVKM. This CDR3 is built from 16 residues. With 7 bases removed from V and 2 bases from J, the gap between germline ends came to 19 bases. CDR3 sequence: CASNPDRPTLTDTQYI. CDR3 in DNA: TGTGCCAGCAATCCCGACAGGCCCACACTCACAGATACGCAGTATATT.

The sample holds a few counts of this clonotype. The chain combines TRBV24-1 with TRBJ1-4; the D is unclear. Trimming shortened V by 9 bases and J by 0 bases, and 10 bases separated the two germline ends. The CDR3 covers 14 residues. Germline CDR1 reads KGHDR; CDR2 reads SFDVKD. This CDR3 is CATLGGSTNEKLFF. The CDR3 DNA follows: TGTGCCACCCTGGGAGGGTCAACTAATGAAAAACTGTTTTTT.

The chain employs TRBV6-2 or TRBV6-3 and TRBJ1-4, with D possibly TRBD1 on 5 matching bases. Germline V CDR1 and CDR2: MNHEY, SVGEGT. V gave up 0 bases and J gave up 7 bases, with 18 bases separating them. The CDR3 consists of 17 residues. DNA for the CDR3: TGTGCCAGCAGTTACTCGGGGTTTGGAGGGGTTAGTGAAAAACTGTTTTTT. This gives the protein CASSYSGFGGVSEKLFF.

This clonotype turned up a few times. The chain uses TRBV7-8 and TRBJ2-5, with 13 bases fitting TRBD2. The CDR3 consists of 17 residues. From germline, CDR1 is SGHVS and CDR2 FQNEAQ. V lost 5 bases and J lost 4; bases outside the gene matches: 10. Here the CDR3 reads CASSLGLAGVVGETQYF. The CDR3, as DNA: TGTGCCAGCAGCCTAGGACTAGCGGGGGTCGTAGGAGAGACCCAGTACTTC.

V and J are TRBV7-9 and TRBJ2-7, with D possibly matching TRBD2 (6 bases). CDR1 SEHNR and CDR2 FQNEAQ come from the germline V gene (reference sequence). This CDR3 spans 14 amino acids. V was clipped by 1 base and J by 7 bases, with 14 bases between them. The CDR3 sequence: CASSLVDEGGEQYF. The CDR3 region has the DNA TGTGCCAGCAGCTTAGTAGATGAGGGAGGAGAGCAGTACTTC.

This clonotype has only a few counts. The rearrangement uses TRBV2 and TRBJ2-4; possibly TRBD2 for D (5 bases). The CDR3 runs to 12 residues. Germline V gives CDR1 SNHLY, CDR2 FYNNEI. The V end lost 8 bases, the J end lost 6 bases, and 11 bases lay between the germline ends. In nucleotides, the CDR3 is TGTGCCAGCGCGGTTGCGGGAAACATTCAGTACTTC. Translation gives CASAVAGNIQYF.

This chain links TRBV9 with TRBJ1-3; no clear D. The CDR3 extends over 14 amino acids. Germline assignment: CDR1 SGDLS and CDR2 YYNGEE. Trimming took off 5 bases at V and 4 bases at J, with 13 bases between the two ends. CDR3 protein: CASRRPGRGNTIYF. The CDR3 region has the DNA TGTGCCAGCAGACGGCCCGGAAGAGGAAACACCATATATTTT. Drawing the rest from reference TRBV9 and TRBJ1-3, the complete variable domain is DSGVTQTPKHLITATGQRVTLRCSPRSGDLSVYWYQQSLDQGLQFLIQYYNGEERAKGNILERFSAQQFPDLHSELNLSSLELGDSALYFCASRRPGRGNTIYFGEGSWLTVV.

This clonotype has just a few counts. The chain links TRBV7-2 to TRBJ1-1; no reliable D call. CDR1 and CDR2 (germline): SGHTA, FQGNSA. The CDR3 is made up of 13 amino acids. The V end lost 1 base, the J end lost 7 bases, and 10 bases lay between the germline ends. In DNA form, the CDR3 reads TGTGCCAGCAGCTTAGGGGAGACGGTTGAAGCTTTCTTT. Amino acid sequence: CASSLGETVEAFF. Looking up the rest from reference TRBV7-2 and TRBJ1-1 gives the full variable domain: GAGVSQSPSNKVTEKGKDVELRCDPISGHTALYWYRQSLGQGLEFLIYFQGNSAPDKSGLPSDRFSAERTGGSVSTLTIQRTQQEDSAVYLCASSLGETVEAFFGQGTRLTVV.

This clonotype was counted only a few times. This chain joins TRBV7-9 and TRBJ2-7; 9 bases agree with TRBD2. This CDR3 comprises 15 residues. Trimming took 5 bases from V and 6 from J; bases not matched to a gene: 11. Germline assignment: CDR1 SEHNR and CDR2 FQNEAQ (reference sequence). The CDR3 here is CASSPRVAGVGEQYF. For the CDR3, the DNA is TGTGCCAGCAGCCCGCGAGTAGCGGGAGTCGGCGAGCAGTACTTC. The variable domain in full, completed from reference TRBV7-9 and TRBJ2-7, reads DTGVSQNPRHKITKRGQNVTFRCDPISEHNRLYWYRQTLGQGPEFLTYFQNEAQLEKSRLLSDRFSAERPKGSFSTLEIQRTEQGDSAMYLCASSPRVAGVGEQYFGPGTRLTVT.

The J gene is TRBJ2-1, the V gene TRBV6-5; D remains ambiguous. Germline V gives CDR1 MNHEY, CDR2 SVGAGI. Deletions cut 7 bases from V and 0 bases from J, with 10 bases between. The CDR3 is made up of 14 amino acids. CDR3 nucleotide sequence: TGTGCCAGCAAAGACCCGAGCTCCTACAATGAGCAGTTCTTC. This sequence encodes CASKDPSSYNEQFF.

This clonotype has just a few counts. The chain couples TRBV21-1 to TRBJ2-7; the D call of TRBD1 is as the table states it, not checked on the DNA. TRBV21-1 is listed as a pseudogene. The CDR3 has 14 residues. For the CDR3, the DNA is TGTGCCAGCAGCAAAGTGTACAGGGACTACGAGCAGTACTTC. Protein: CASSKVYRDYEQYF.

The chain joins TRBV7-2 to TRBJ1-2; 8 positions match TRBD1. The ends lost 6 bases at V and 8 bases at J; junction bases unmatched: 8. Germline V lookup: CDR1 SGHTA, CDR2 FQGNSA. The CDR3 consists of 13 residues. The CDR3: CASRAPDRGGYTF. The CDR3 region has the DNA TGTGCCAGCAGGGCCCCCGACAGGGGCGGCTACACCTTC.

The genes are TRBV27 and TRBJ2-3; 8 nucleotides match TRBD2. V lost 6 bases to trimming and J lost 4 bases; unmatched junction nucleotides: 12. CDR1 is MNHEY and CDR2 is SMNVEV in the germline V gene (reference sequence). This CDR3 comprises 16 residues. The CDR3 DNA is TGTGCCAGCAGCTTAAGCGGGGGACCCTACGCAGATACGCAGTATTTT. Translation: CASSLSGGPYADTQYF.

V is TRBV29-1 and J is TRBJ2-5, with D maybe TRBD2 (5 bases). There are 12 residues in the CDR3. Trimming pared 5 bases from V and 7 bases from J, leaving 14 bases between. Germline CDR1 SQVTM, CDR2 ANQGSEA. DNA for the CDR3: TGCAGCGTTAACCCGGGAAGCGCGACCCAGTACTTC. Translation gives CSVNPGSATQYF.

The CDR3 bases are TGTGCCAGTAGTATACGTCCCAACCCCGTCCCCGGCTCCTACAATGAGCAGTTCTTC. This sequence encodes CASSIRPNPVPGSYNEQFF. The chain carries TRBV19 and TRBJ2-7; D gene unclear. The J call is doubtful: the DNA matches TRBJ2-1 better. CDR3 length: 19 residues. The germline gives CDR1 LNHDA, CDR2 SQIVND (reference sequence).

V and J are TRBV7-8 and TRBJ1-1; D remains unclear. There are 14 residues in the CDR3. V lost 5 bases, J lost 1 base, and 11 bases lay in between. CDR1 and CDR2 (germline): SGHVS, FQNEAQ. CDR3 DNA: TGTGCCAGCAGCCCAAGCTACACGAACACTGAAGCTTTCTTT. Translated: CASSPSYTNTEAFF. The variable domain in full, with the rest retrieved from reference TRBV7-8 and TRBJ1-1, is GAGVSQSPRYKVAKRGQDVALRCDPISGHVSLFWYQQALGQGPEFLTYFQNEAQLDKSGLPSDRFFAERPEGSVSTLKIQRTQQEDSAVYLCASSPSYTNTEAFFGQGTRLTVV.

The table lists this clonotype with a few counts. The chain is built from TRBV7-6 and TRBJ1-1; 10 nucleotides match TRBD1. This CDR3 is 17 amino acids long. Losses at the gene ends were 1 base for V and 0 bases for J; bases not matched to a gene: 5. From germline, CDR1 is SGHVS and CDR2 FNYEAQ. The DNA for the CDR3 is TGTGCCAGCAGCTTAGGACAGGGGGCTAGGGTGAACACTGAAGCTTTCTTT. Protein sequence: CASSLGQGARVNTEAFF.